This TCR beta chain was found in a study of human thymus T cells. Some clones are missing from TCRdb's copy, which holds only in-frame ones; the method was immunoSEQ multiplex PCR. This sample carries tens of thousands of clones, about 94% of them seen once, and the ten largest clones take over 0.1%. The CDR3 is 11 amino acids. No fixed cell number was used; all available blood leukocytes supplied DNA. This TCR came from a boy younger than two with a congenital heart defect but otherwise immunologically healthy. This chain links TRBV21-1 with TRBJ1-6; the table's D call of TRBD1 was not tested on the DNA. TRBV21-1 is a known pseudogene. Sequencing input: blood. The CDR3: CASYIIPPLHF. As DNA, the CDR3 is TGTGCCAGCTACATCATTCCACCCCTCCACTTT.